This T cell receptor (beta chain) was documented in a study of blood T cell repertoires in COVID-19. Across the study: Some COVID-19 samples were acute and others convalescent; all came from the United States, Italy and Spain. The analysed material was cDNA or gDNA that came from T cells, B-cell-depleted T cells, or PBMCs.

The CDR3 sequence is 13 residues long. Trimming at V came to 2 bases and at J to 8 bases, leaving 5 bases not matched to a gene. Individuals drawn from 20 to 30 US areas were about 18 to 95 years old. Measured with immunoSEQ multiplex PCR; TCRdb has only the in-frame clones, and not every one. The sample carries about 280,000 clones, just under 90% recorded once. The chain links TRBV12-3 or TRBV12-4 to TRBJ1-1, with 7 bases identical to TRBD1. The sequence was obtained from a woman aged 25 to 45 with acute COVID-19. Sequences were obtained from PBMCs or T cells enriched from blood (not recorded which). The CDR3 DNA reads as TGTGCCAGCAGTTTAAGAGAGGACAGGGAAGCTTTCTTT. Amino acids: CASSLREDREAFF.